These 6 T cell receptor beta chains were sequenced from one sample in a study of shared clonotypes between healthy human individuals. Sequencing used immunoSEQ multiplex PCR; TCRdb keeps in-frame clones, though not all of them. In the table there are approximately 2,200,000 clones, about 93% of which are singletons. Naive CD8 isolation took CD45RO-negative cells positively selected for CCR7 and excluded terminally differentiated effector memory CD45RA+ cells. Sequenced sample: naive CD8+ T cells from PBMCs. The receptors derive from a man younger than 35 in good health. Some clones in this sample may be carry-over from other donors' samples.

The gene calls are TRBV6-4 and TRBJ1-1, with a weak D call TRBD1 (5 bases). CDR1 and CDR2 (germline): MRHNA, SNTAGT. V was shortened by 8 bases and J by 6 bases, with 25 bases between the two germline ends. The CDR3 loop spans 16 amino acids. The CDR3 coding sequence is TGTGCCAGCCGCACAAGGGGAGGCCCGGGGAGATCTGAAGCTTTCTTT. This encodes CASRTRGGPGRSEAFF.

V usage is TRBV28 and J usage is TRBJ1-1; no firm D call. V was clipped by 5 bases and J by 3 bases, with 16 bases between them. Germline CDR1 MDHEN, CDR2 SYDVKM. This CDR3 spans 15 amino acids. The CDR3 DNA is TGTGCCAGCAGTATCTTGGGAGTGCCTTACACTGAAGCTTTCTTT. Its translation is CASSILGVPYTEAFF.

J is TRBJ2-3 and V is TRBV28; no definite D call. Germline V gene sequence: CDR1 MDHEN, CDR2 SYDVKM. CDR3 length equals 12 residues. V lost 4 bases and J 4 bases, leaving 6 bases between the germline ends. The CDR3 nucleotides are TGTGCCAGCAGTTGGACGGCAGATACGCAGTATTTT. As protein: CASSWTADTQYF.

Concerning this clone: In the same sample, other DNA sequences code for this CDR3. The gene calls are TRBV4-2 and TRBJ2-7; D remains unclear. This CDR3 has 13 residues. Deletions cut 3 bases from V and 3 bases from J, with 9 bases between. In germline, CDR1 is LGHNA, CDR2 YNFKEQ. The CDR3, as DNA: TGTGCCAGCAGCCAGGGGTCAAGCTACGAGCAGTACTTC. The encoded protein is CASSQGSSYEQYF.

The chain is built from TRBV5-8 and TRBJ2-1, with TRBD2 matching over 11 bases. The CDR3 consists of 17 residues. The J segment lost 4 bases and the V segment lost 3 bases, leaving 9 bases of the junction unmatched. CDR1 and CDR2 from the germline V gene are SGHTS and YDEGEE. The CDR3 DNA reads as TGTGCCAGCAGCTCCACCCAGGGACTAGCGGCTTACAATGAGCAGTTCTTC. This translates into CASSSTQGLAAYNEQFF.

The rearrangement uses TRBV27 and TRBJ2-2; TRBD2 agrees at 10 bases. Germline V gene lookup returns CDR1 MNHEY and CDR2 SMNVEV (reference sequence). Trimming took 1 base from V and 3 from J; bases not matched to a gene: 8. CDR3 length equals 18 residues. This chain's CDR3 is CASSLFYSLAGDTGELFF. CDR3 in DNA: TGTGCCAGCAGTTTATTTTATTCGCTAGCGGGAGACACCGGGGAGCTGTTTTTT.